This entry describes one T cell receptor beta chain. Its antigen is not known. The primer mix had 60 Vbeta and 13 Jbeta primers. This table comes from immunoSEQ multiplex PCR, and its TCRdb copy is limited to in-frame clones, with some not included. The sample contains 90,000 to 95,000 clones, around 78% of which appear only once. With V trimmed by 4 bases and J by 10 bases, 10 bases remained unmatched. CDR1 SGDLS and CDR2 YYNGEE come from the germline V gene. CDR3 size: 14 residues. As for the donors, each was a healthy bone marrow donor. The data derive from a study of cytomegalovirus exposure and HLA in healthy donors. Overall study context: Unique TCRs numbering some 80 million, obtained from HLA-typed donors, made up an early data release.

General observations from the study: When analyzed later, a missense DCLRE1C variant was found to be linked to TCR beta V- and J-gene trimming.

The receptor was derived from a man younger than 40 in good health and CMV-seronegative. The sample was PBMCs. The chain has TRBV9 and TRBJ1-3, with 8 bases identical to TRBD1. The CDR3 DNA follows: TGTGCCAGCAGCACGACAGGGGAACAAGGTACCATATATTTT. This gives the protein CASSTTGEQGTIYF.